The T cell receptor beta chain under discussion was sequenced for a study of response to subunit inactivated influenza vaccine. Study outcomes and limitations: A suggestion made by the authors is that each seasonal influenza vaccination recruits few new T cells.

MiXCR was run by TCRdb on the RT-PCR reads, yielding one entry per CDR3 protein. The sample carries 560,000 or so distinct CDR3 sequences, less than 10% recorded once. This CDR3 has 17 residues. V trimming: 7 bases; J trimming: 0 bases; junction bases outside the gene matches: 7. Germline CDR1 and CDR2: MGHDK and SYGVNS. This clonotype came up many times. Its antigen is unidentified. The sample in question was PBMCs from blood, obtained roughly 24 months after vaccination. The chain is built from TRBV25-1 and TRBJ2-1, with 12 bases fitting TRBD1. The clonotype originates from a man between 50 and 69 years old who received an inactivated influenza vaccine. The CDR3 coding sequence is TGTGCCAGCACCCGGGACAGGGGGCTTCACTCCTACAATGAGCAGTTCTTC. Translation gives CASTRDRGLHSYNEQFF.